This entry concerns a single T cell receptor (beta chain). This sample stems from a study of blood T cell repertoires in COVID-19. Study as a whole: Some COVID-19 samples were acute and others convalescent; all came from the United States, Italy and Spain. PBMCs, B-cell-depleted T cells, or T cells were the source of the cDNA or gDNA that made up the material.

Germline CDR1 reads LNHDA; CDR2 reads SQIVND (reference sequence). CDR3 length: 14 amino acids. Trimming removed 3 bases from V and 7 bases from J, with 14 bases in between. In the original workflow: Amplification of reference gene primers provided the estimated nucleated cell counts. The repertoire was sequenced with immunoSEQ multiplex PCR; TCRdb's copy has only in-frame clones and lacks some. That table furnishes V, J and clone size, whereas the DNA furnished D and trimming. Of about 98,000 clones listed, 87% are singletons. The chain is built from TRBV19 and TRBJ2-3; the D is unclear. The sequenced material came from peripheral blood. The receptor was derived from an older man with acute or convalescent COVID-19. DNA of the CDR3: TGTGCCAGTAGTATTTCTCAACTGGTGTATACGCAGTATTTT. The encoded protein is CASSISQLVYTQYF.